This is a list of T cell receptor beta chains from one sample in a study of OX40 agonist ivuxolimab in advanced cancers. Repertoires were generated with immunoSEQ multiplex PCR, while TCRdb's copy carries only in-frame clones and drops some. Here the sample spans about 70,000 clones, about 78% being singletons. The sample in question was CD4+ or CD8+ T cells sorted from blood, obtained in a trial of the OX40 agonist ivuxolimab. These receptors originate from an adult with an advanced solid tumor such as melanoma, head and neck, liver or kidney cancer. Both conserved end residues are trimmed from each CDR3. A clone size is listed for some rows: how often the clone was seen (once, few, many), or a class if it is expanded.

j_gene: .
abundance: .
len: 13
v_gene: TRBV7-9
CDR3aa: ASSPRQGRGYEQY

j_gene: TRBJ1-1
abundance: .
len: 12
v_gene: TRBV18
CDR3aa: ASSLSTLNTEAF

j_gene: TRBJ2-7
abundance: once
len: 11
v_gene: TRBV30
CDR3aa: AWSAGIGYEQY

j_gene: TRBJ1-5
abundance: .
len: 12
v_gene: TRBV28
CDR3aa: ASSGDSLNQPQH

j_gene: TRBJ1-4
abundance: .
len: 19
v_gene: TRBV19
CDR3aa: ASSNFRGQGEVLSTNEKLF

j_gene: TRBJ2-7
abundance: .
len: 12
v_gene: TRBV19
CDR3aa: ATRPGQGTYEQY

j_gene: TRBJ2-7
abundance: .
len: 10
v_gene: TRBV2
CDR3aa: ASSGRAYEQY

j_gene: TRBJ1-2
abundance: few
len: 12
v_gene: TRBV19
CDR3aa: ASTISGARYGYT

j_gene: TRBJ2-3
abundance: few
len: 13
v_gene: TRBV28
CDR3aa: ASSLGGGLTDTQY

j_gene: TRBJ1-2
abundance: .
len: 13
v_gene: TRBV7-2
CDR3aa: ASSLNFLRGDGYT

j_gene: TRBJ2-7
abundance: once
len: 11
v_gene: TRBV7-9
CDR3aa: ASSLAGVYEQY

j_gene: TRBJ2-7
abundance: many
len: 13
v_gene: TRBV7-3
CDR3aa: ASSLRTGGSYEQY

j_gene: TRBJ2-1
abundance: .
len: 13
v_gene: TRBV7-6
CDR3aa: ASRKSGGAYNEQF

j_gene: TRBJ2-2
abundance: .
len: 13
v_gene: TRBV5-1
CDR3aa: ASTIQGADTGELF

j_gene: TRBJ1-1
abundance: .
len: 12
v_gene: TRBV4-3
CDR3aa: ASSQVGVQFTAF

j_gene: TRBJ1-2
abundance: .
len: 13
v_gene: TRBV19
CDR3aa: ASSIRTGENYGYT